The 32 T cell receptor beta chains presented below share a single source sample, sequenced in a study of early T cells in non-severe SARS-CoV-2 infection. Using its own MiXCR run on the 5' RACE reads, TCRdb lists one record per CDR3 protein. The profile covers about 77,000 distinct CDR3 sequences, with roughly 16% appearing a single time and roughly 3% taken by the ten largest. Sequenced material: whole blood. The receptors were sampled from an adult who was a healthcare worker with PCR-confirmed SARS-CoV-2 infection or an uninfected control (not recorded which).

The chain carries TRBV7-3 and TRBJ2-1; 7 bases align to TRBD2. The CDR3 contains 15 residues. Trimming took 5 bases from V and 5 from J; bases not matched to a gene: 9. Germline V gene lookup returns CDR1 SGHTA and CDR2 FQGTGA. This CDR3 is CASSPEGTTNNEQFF. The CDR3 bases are TGTGCCAGCAGCCCCGAGGGGACTACCAACAATGAGCAGTTCTTC.

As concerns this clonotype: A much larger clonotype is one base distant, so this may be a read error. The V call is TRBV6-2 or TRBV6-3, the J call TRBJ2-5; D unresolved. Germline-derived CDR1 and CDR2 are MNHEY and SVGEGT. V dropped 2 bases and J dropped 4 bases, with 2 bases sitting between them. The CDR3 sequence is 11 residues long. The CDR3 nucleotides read TGTGCCAGCAGTTACGGAGAGACCCAGTACTTC. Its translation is CASSYGETQYF.

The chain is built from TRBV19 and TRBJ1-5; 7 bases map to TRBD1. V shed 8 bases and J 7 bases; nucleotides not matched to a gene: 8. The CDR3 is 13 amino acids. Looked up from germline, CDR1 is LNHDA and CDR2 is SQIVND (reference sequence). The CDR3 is CASGPGGRQPQHF. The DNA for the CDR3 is TGTGCCAGTGGACCAGGGGGGAGGCAGCCCCAGCATTTT.

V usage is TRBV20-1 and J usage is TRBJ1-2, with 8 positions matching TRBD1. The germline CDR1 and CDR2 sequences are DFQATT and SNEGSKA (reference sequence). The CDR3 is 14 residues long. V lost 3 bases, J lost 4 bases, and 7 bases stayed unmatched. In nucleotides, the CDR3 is TGCAGTGCTAGGACACAGGGGGAGGGCTATGGCTACACCTTC. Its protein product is CSARTQGEGYGYTF.

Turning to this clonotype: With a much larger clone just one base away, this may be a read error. The CDR3 reads CASNLAPAGGITGELFF. In DNA, the CDR3 is TGTGCCAGCAACTTAGCCCCAGCGGGGGGCATTACCGGGGAGCTGTTTTTT. The rearrangement joins TRBV7-6 to TRBJ2-2; 9 positions match TRBD2. The CDR3 totals 17 residues. The germline V gene has CDR1 SGHVS and CDR2 FNYEAQ.

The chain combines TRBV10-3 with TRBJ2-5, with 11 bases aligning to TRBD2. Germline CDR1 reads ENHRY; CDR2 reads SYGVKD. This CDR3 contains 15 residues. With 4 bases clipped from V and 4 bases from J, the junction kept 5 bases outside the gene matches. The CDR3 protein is CAISVIAGGRETQYF. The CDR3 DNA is TGTGCCATCAGTGTGATAGCGGGAGGGAGAGAGACCCAGTACTTC.

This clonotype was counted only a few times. The CDR3 region has the DNA TGTGCCAGCTCAGTCCCCGGGGCCGGGGAGCTGTTTTTT. Protein: CASSVPGAGELFF. V usage is TRBV18 and J usage is TRBJ2-2; possible D gene TRBD2, 5 bases. Germline loops: CDR1 KGHSH, CDR2 LQKENI. CDR3 length: 13 residues. Between the trimmed V and J ends, which lost 5 bases and 6 bases, there was a span of 10 bases.

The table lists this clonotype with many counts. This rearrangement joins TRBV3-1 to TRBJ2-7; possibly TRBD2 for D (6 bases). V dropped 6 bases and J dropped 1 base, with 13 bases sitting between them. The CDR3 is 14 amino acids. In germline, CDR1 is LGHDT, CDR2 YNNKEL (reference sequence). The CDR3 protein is CASSTSLLSYEQYF. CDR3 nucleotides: TGTGCCAGCAGTACTAGCCTCCTATCCTACGAGCAGTACTTC.

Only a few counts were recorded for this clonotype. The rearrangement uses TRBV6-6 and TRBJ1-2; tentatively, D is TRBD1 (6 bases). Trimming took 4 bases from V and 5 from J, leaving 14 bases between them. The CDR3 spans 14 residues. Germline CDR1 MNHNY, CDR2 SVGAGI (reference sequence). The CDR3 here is CASSSQATGYGYTF. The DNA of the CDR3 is TGTGCCAGCAGTTCCCAAGCCACAGGGTATGGCTACACCTTC.

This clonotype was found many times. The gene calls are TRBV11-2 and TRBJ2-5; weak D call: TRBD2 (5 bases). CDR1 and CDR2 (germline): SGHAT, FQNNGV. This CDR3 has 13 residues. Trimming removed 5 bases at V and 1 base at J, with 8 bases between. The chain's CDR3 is CASSPRGQETQYF. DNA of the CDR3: TGTGCCAGCAGCCCTCGGGGCCAAGAGACCCAGTACTTC.

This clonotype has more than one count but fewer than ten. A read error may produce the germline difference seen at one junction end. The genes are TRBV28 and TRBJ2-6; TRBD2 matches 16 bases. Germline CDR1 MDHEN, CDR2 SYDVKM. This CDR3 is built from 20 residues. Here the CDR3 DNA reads TGTGCCAGCAGCCCGGGACTAGCGGGAGGGCCCCGCTCTGGGGCCAACGCCCTGACTTTC. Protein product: CASSPGLAGGPRSGANALTF.

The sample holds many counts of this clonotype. The CDR3, as DNA: TGTGCCAGCAGCCTCGACAGGTATTCTTCGCAGGAGCAGTACTTC. Amino acids: CASSLDRYSSQEQYF. The chain uses TRBV6-1 and TRBJ2-7, with D tentatively TRBD1 (6 bases). The CDR3 totals 15 residues. Trimming cost V 6 bases and J 7 bases, with 22 bases left between them. Germline loops: CDR1 MNHNS, CDR2 SASEGT.

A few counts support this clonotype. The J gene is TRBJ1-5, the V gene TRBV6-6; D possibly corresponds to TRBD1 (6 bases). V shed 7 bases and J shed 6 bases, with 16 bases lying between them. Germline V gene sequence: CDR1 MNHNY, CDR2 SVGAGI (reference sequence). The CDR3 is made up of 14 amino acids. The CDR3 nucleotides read TGTGCCAGCACCGACTGGGGGGGCGGTCAGCCCCAGCATTTT. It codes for CASTDWGGGQPQHF.

The DNA of the CDR3 is TGTGCCAGCAGTTGGCAGGGAGGAGTTGGCTACACCTTC. This sequence encodes CASSWQGGVGYTF. This chain connects TRBV6-5 to TRBJ1-2, with D possibly TRBD1 on 5 matching bases. Germline CDR1 and CDR2: MNHEY and SVGAGI. V was trimmed by 4 bases and J by 7 bases, leaving 13 bases between them. The CDR3 has 13 amino acids.

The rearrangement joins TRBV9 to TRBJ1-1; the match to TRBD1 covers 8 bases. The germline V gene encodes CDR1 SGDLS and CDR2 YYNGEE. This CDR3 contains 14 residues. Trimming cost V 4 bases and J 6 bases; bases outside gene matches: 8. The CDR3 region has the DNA TGTGCCAGCAGCCCCCGACAGGGGAGGGCTGAAGCTTTCTTT. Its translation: CASSPRQGRAEAFF.

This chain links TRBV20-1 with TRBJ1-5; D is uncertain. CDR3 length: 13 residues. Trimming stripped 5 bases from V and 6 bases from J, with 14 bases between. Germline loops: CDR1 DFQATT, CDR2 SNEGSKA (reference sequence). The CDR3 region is CSASPSLGQPQHF. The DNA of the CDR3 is TGCAGTGCTTCCCCCTCTCTCGGTCAGCCCCAGCATTTT.

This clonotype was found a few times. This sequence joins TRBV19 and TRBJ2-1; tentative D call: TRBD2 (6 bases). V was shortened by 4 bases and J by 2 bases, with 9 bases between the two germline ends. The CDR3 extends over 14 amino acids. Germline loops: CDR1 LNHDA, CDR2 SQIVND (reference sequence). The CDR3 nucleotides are TGTGCCAGTAGTACCTTAGCGGCCTACAATGAGCAGTTCTTC. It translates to CASSTLAAYNEQFF.

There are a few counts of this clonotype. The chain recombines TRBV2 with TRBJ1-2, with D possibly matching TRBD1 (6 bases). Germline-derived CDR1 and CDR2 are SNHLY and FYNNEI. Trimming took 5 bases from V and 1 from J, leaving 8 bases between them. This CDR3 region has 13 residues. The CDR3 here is CASSQQGNYGYTF. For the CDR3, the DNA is TGTGCCAGCAGTCAACAGGGTAACTATGGCTACACCTTC.

Here the CDR3 DNA reads TGCGCCAGCGTCGGGGACTCCGAGCAGTACTTC. Residues: CASVGDSEQYF. This sequence joins TRBV10-2 and TRBJ2-7; D is perhaps TRBD2 (6 bases). Germline V gene lookup returns CDR1 WSHSY and CDR2 SAAADI. Trimming removed 8 bases at V and 6 bases at J, with 11 bases between. CDR3 length equals 11 residues.

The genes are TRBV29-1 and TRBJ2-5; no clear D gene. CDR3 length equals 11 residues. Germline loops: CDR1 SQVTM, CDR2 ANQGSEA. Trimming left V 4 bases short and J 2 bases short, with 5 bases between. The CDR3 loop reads CSVVRQETQYF. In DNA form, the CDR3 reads TGCAGCGTTGTCCGGCAAGAGACCCAGTACTTC. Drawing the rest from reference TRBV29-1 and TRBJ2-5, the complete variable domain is SAVISQKPSRDICQRGTSLTIQCQVDSQVTMMFWYRQQPGQSLTLIATANQGSEATYESGFVIDKFPISRPNLTFSTLTVSNMSPEDSSIYLCSVVRQETQYFGPGTRLLVL.

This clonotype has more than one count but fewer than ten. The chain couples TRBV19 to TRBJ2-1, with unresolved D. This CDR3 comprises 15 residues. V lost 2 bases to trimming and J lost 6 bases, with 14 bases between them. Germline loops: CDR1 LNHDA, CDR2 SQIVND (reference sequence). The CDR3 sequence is CASSISQVGLNEQFF. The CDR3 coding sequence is TGTGCCAGTAGTATATCGCAGGTCGGTCTCAATGAGCAGTTCTTC.

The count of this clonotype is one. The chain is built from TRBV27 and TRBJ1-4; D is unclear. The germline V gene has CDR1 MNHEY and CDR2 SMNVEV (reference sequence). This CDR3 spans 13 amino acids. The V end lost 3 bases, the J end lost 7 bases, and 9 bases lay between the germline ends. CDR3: CASSLMGTEKLFF. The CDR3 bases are TGTGCCAGCAGTTTGATGGGAACTGAAAAACTGTTTTTT. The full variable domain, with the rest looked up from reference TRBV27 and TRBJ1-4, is EAQVTQNPRYLITVTGKKLTVTCSQNMNHEYMSWYRQDPGLGLRQIYYSMNVEVTDKGDVPEGYKVSRKEKRNFPLILESPSPNQTSLYFCASSLMGTEKLFFGSGTQLSVL.

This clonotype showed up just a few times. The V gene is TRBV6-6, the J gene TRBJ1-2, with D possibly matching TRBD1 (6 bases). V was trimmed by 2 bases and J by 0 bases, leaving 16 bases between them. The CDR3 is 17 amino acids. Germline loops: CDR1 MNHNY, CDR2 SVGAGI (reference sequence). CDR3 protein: CASSYDRQGRANYGYTF. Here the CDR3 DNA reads TGTGCCAGCAGTTACGATCGGCAGGGGAGAGCTAACTATGGCTACACCTTC.

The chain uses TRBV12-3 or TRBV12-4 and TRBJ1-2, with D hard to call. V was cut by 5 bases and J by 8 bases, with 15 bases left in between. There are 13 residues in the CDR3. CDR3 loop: CASSTPPGKGYTF. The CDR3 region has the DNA TGTGCCAGCAGTACCCCCCCAGGCAAAGGCTACACCTTC.

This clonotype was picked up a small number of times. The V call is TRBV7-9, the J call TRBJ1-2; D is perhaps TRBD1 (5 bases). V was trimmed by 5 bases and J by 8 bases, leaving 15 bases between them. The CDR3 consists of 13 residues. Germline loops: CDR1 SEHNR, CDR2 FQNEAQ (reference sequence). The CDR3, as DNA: TGTGCCAGCAGCCTTGACAGCTCTCGAGGCTACACCTTC. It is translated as CASSLDSSRGYTF.

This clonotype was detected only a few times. The CDR3 sequence is CASSASSYGYTF. For the CDR3, the DNA is TGTGCCAGCAGTGCCTCTTCCTATGGCTACACCTTC. This chain uses TRBV25-1 with TRBJ1-2; D is uncertain. The CDR3 contains 12 residues. V lost 4 bases to trimming and J lost 4 bases, with 7 bases between them. The germline V gene encodes CDR1 MGHDK and CDR2 SYGVNS.

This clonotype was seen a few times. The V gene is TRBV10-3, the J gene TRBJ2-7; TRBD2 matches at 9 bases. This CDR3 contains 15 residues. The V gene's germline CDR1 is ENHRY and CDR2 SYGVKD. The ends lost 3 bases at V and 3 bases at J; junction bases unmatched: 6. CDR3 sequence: CAISDLAGSNYEQYF. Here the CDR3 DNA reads TGTGCCATCAGTGATCTAGCGGGGTCGAACTACGAGCAGTACTTC.

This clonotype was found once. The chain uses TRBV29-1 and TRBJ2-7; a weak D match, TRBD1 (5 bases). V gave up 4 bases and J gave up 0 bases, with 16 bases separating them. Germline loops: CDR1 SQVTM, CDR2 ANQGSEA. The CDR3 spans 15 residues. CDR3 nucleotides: TGCAGCGTTGTAGGAGAGCAGGGAAGCTCCTACGAGCAGTACTTC. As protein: CSVVGEQGSSYEQYF.

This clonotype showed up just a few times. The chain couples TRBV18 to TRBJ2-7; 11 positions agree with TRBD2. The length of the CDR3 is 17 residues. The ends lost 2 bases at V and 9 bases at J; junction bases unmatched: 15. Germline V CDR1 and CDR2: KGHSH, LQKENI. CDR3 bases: TGTGCCAGCTCACCAGCAACTAGCGGGAGTCTGAACTTAGGGCAGTACTTC. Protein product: CASSPATSGSLNLGQYF.

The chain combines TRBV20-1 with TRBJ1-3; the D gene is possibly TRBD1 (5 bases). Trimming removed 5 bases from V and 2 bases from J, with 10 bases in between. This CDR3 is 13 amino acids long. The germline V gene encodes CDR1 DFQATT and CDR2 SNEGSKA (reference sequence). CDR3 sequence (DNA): TGCAGTGCTGAGTTGGGGGCTGGAAACACCATATATTTT. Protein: CSAELGAGNTIYF.

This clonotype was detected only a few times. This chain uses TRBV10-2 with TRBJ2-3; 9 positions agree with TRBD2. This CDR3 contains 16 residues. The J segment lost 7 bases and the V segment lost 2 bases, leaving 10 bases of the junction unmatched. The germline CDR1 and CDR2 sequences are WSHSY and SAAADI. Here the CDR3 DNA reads TGCGCCAGCAGTGAGGGTCCGGCGGGAGGGCCGAATACGCAGTATTTT. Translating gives CASSEGPAGGPNTQYF.

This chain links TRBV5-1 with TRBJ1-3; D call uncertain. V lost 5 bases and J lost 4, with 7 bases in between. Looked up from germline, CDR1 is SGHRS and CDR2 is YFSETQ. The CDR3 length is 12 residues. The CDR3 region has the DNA TGCGCCAGCAGGTATACCGGAAACACCATATATTTT. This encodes CASRYTGNTIYF. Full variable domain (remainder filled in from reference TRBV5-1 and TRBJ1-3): KAGVTQTPRYLIKTRGQQVTLSCSPISGHRSVSWYQQTPGQGLQFLFEYFSETQRNKGNFPGRFSGRQFSNSRSEMNVSTLELGDSALYLCASRYTGNTIYFGEGSWLTVV.